The clone carrying this T cell receptor (beta chain) was counted many times. Its antigen is unidentified. J was trimmed by 6 bases and V by 5 bases; bases with no gene match: 9. The CDR3 is 15 residues long. Germline CDR1 is LNHDA and CDR2 is SQIVND (reference sequence). This sample was taken from a study of T cells in Graves' hyperthyroidism and ophthalmopathy. Using RNA transcripts as the source, TCR beta CDR3 regions were amplified. The HTBI primer set drove a first-round RT-PCR of the TCR CDR3. TCRdb analysed the multiplex PCR reads with MiXCR anew, one entry per CDR3 protein. The table has fewer than 550,000 distinct CDR3 sequences, approximately 25% seen once. A Clinical Activity Score of at least 3, a NOSPECS grade of at least 4 and a duration under 3 months were recorded in the ophthalmopathy patients. Study results and caveats: Ophthalmopathy was separated from stable hyperthyroidism by a 13 V-J model.

The TCR was taken from a woman in her 30s with Graves' ophthalmopathy. Sequencing used blood. The gene calls are TRBV19 and TRBJ1-5; 8 nucleotides align to TRBD1. The CDR3 sequence: CASSGWTGRRQPQHF. The CDR3 DNA reads TGTGCCAGTAGTGGGTGGACAGGGCGCCGTCAGCCCCAGCATTTT.